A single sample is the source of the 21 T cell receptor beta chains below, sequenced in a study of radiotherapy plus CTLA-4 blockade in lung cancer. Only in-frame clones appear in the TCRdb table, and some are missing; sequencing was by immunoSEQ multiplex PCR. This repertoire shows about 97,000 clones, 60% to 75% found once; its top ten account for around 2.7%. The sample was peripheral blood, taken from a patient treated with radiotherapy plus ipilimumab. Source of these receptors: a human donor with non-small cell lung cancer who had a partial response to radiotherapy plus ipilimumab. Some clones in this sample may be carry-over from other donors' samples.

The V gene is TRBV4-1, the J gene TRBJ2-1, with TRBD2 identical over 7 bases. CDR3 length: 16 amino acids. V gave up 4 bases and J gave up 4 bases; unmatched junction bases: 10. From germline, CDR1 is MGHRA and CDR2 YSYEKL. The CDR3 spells CASSRGTSEYYNEQFF. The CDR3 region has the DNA TGCGCCAGCAGCCGGGGAACTAGCGAGTATTACAATGAGCAGTTCTTC.

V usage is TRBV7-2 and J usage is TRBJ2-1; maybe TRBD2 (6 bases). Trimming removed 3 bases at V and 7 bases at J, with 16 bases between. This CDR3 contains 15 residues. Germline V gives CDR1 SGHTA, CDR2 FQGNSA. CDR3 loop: CASSFLGWGRNEQFF. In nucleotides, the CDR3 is TGTGCCAGCAGCTTCCTCGGGTGGGGGAGGAATGAGCAGTTCTTC.

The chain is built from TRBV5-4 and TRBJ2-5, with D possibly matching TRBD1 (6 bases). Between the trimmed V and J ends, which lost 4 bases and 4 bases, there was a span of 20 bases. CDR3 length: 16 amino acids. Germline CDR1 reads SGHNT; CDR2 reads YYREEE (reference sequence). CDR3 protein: CASSPPGVRRGETQYF. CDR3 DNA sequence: TGTGCCAGCAGCCCTCCAGGGGTGCGTCGTGGAGAGACCCAGTACTTC.

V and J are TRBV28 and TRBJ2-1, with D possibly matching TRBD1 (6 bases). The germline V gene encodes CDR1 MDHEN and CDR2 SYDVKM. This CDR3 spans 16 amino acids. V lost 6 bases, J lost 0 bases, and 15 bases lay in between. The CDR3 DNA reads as TGTGCCAGCAGACCGGACAGAAGAGGCTCCTACAATGAGCAGTTCTTC. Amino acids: CASRPDRRGSYNEQFF.

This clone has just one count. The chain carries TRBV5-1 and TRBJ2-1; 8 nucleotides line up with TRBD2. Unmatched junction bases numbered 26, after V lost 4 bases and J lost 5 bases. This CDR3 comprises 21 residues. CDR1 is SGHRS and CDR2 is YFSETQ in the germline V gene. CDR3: CASSPGGRGGPQSNLNNEQFF. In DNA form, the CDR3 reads TGCGCCAGCAGCCCTGGGGGCCGCGGGGGGCCCCAATCGAATCTGAACAATGAGCAGTTCTTC.

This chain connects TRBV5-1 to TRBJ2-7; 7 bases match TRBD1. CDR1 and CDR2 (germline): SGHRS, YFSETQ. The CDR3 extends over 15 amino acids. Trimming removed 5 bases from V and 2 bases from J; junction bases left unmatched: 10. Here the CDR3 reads CASRRDREATYEQYF. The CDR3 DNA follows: TGCGCCAGCAGGAGAGACAGGGAAGCGACCTACGAGCAGTACTTC.

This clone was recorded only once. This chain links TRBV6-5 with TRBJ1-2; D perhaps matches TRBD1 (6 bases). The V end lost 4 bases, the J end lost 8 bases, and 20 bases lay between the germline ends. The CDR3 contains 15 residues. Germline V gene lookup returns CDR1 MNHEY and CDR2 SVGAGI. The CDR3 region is CASSSAGTLLGGYTF. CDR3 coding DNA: TGTGCCAGCAGTTCCGCCGGGACACTCTTGGGCGGCTACACCTTC.

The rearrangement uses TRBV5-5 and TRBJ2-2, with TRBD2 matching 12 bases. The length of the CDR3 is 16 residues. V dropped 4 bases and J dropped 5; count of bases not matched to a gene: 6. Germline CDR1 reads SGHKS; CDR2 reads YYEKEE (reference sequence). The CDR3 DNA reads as TGTGCCAGCAGCCAGACTAGCGGGAGAGAGACCGGGGAGCTGTTTTTT. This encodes CASSQTSGRETGELFF.

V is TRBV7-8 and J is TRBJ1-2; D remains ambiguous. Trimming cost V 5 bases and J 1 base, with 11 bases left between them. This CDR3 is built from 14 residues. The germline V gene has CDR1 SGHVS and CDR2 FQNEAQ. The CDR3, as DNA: TGTGCCAGCAGCATGGCCGGGGATAACTATGGCTACACCTTC. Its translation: CASSMAGDNYGYTF.

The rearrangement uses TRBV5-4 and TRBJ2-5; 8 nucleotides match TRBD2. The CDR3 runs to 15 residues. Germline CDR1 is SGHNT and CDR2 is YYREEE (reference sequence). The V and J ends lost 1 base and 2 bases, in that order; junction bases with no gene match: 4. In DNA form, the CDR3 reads TGTGCCAGCAGCTTGTCGACTAGCGCTCAAGAGACCCAGTACTTC. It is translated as CASSLSTSAQETQYF.

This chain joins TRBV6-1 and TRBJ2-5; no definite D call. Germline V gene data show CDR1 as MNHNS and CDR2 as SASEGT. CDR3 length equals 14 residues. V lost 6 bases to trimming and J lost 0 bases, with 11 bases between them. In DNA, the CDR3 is TGTGCCAGCAGAACAGAACTGTACCAAGAGACCCAGTACTTC. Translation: CASRTELYQETQYF.

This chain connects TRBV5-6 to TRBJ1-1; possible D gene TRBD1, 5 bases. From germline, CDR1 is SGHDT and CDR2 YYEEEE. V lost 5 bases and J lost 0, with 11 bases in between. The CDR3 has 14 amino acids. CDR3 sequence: CASSRRGMNTEAFF. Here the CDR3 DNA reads TGTGCCAGCAGTAGACGGGGGATGAACACTGAAGCTTTCTTT.

CDR3 in DNA: TGTGCCAGCATAAAGTTCGGGGGAGTCCTAGGAAATGAGCAGTTCTTC. Protein: CASIKFGGVLGNEQFF. The chain employs TRBV5-6 and TRBJ2-1; maybe TRBD2 (6 bases). V lost 6 bases and J lost 7, with 23 bases in between. The CDR3 is 16 residues long. In germline, CDR1 is SGHDT, CDR2 YYEEEE.

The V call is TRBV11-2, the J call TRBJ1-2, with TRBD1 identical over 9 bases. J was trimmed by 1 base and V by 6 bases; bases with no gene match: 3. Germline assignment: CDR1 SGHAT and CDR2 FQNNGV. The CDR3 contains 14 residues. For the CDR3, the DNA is TGTGCCAGCAGAAGGACAGGGGTTAACTATGGCTACACCTTC. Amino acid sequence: CASRRTGVNYGYTF.

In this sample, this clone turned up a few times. The CDR3 loop reads CASSLEAGLGYTF. The CDR3 nucleotides read TGTGCCAGCAGCTTAGAGGCAGGGCTTGGCTACACCTTC. The chain has TRBV11-3 and TRBJ1-2; a possible D gene is TRBD1 (5 bases). The germline gives CDR1 SGHNT, CDR2 YENEEA. The CDR3 totals 13 residues. Trimming removed 0 bases from V and 7 bases from J, with 9 bases in between.

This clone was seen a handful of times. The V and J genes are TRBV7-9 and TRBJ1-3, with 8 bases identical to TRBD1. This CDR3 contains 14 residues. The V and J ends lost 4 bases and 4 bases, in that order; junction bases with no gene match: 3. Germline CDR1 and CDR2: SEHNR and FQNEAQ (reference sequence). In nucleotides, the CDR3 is TGTGCCAGCAGCTCGACAGGGGAGGGAAACACCATATATTTT. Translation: CASSSTGEGNTIYF.

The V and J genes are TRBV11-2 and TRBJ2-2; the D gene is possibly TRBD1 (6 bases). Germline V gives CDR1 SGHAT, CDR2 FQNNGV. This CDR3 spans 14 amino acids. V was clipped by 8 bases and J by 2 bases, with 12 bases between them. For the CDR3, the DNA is TGTGCCAGCGGGCAGGACAGAAACACCGGGGAGCTGTTTTTT. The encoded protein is CASGQDRNTGELFF.

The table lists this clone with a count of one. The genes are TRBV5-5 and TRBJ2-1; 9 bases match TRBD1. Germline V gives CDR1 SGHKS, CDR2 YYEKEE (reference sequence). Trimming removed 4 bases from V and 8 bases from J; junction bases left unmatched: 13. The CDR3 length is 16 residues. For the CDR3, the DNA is TGTGCCAGCAGCCAAGCCCCGGGACAGGGAGTTTATGAGCAGTTCTTC. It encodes CASSQAPGQGVYEQFF. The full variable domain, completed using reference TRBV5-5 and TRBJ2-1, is DAGVTQSPTHLIKTRGQQVTLRCSPISGHKSVSWYQQVLGQGPQFIFQYYEKEERGRGNFPDRFSARQFPNYSSELNVNALLLGDSALYLCASSQAPGQGVYEQFFGPGTRLTVL.

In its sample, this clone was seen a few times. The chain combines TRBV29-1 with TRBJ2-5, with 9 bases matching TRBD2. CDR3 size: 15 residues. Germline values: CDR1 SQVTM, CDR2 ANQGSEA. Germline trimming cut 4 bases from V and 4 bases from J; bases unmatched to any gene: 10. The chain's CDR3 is CSVVFGGGAVETQYF. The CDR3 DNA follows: TGCAGCGTTGTGTTTGGCGGGGGGGCCGTAGAGACCCAGTACTTC.

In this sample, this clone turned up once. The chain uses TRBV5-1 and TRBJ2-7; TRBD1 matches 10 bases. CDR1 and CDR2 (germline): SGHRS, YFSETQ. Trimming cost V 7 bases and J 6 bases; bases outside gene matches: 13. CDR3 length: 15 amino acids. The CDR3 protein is CASREIPGQGLEQYF. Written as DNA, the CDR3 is TGCGCCAGCCGCGAAATACCGGGACAGGGGCTCGAGCAGTACTTC.

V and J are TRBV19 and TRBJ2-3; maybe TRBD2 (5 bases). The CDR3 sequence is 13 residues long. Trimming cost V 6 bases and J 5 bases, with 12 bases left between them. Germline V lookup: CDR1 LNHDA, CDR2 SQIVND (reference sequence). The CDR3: CASSPGLVDTQYF. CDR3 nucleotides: TGTGCCAGTAGCCCTGGACTCGTAGATACGCAGTATTTT. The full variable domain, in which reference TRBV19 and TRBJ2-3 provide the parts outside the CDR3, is DGGITQSPKYLFRKEGQNVTLSCEQNLNHDAMYWYRQDPGQGLRLIYYSQIVNDFQKGDIAEGYSVSREKKESFPLTVTSAQKNPTAFYLCASSPGLVDTQYFGPGTRLTVL.